The rows below give T cell receptor beta chains drawn from one sample of a study of chemoradiotherapy in HPV16-positive cancers. The method was immunoSEQ multiplex PCR; TCRdb's version includes in-frame clones alone and lacks a portion of them. Seen here are 23,000 or so clones, roughly 87% observed once, and the top ten hold 4.5%. Source: blood, taken from a patient who underwent chemoradiotherapy. The source of these receptors is a human donor with HPV-associated anogenital cancer. CDR3s include the opening cysteine and the closing phenylalanine or tryptophan. D genes are given only for firm matches. For some rows the clone size is stated as once, few or many, or as a class when expanded; others skip it.

size	V	D	J	CDR3	DNA
-	TRBV6-5	-	TRBJ2-7	CASRPGTSSSYEQYF	TGTGCCAGCAGGCCCGGGACATCGAGCTCCTACGAGCAGTACTTC
-	TRBV6-5	-	TRBJ1-6	CASSYEDNSPLHF	TGTGCCAGCAGTTACGAGGATAATTCACCCCTCCACTTT
-	TRBV27	-	TRBJ2-4	CASSSGFLGDIQYF	TGTGCCAGCAGTTCGGGGTTCTTGGGGGACATTCAGTACTTC
-	TRBV27	-	TRBJ2-3	CASSLGSGADTQYF	TGTGCCAGCAGTTTAGGGTCCGGGGCAGATACGCAGTATTTT
once	TRBV27	-	TRBJ1-1	CASSTPELNTEAFF	TGTGCCAGCAGTACCCCGGAGTTGAACACTGAAGCTTTCTTT
-	TRBV15	TRBD1	TRBJ1-5	CATSSGRQGRQPQHF	TGTGCCACCAGCAGTGGTCGACAGGGACGCCAGCCCCAGCATTTT
-	TRBV6-5	-	TRBJ1-5	CASSYRGAQHF	TGTGCCAGCAGTTATAGGGGCGCCCAGCATTTT
-	TRBV6-5	-	TRBJ1-2	CASSYGYGYTF	TGTGCCAGCAGTTACGGCTATGGCTACACCTTC
-	TRBV7-9	-	TRBJ2-2	CASSLGQLGELFF	TGTGCCAGCAGCTTAGGACAATTGGGGGAGCTGTTTTTT
-	TRBV2	-	TRBJ2-3	CASSAVQALRDTQYF	TGTGCCAGCAGTGCGGTTCAGGCTTTAAGAGATACGCAGTATTTT
-	TRBV10-3	-	TRBJ2-3	CAISESRNGPTDTQYF	TGTGCCATCAGTGAGTCGAGGAACGGACCCACAGATACGCAGTATTTT
-	TRBV10-3	-	TRBJ1-5	CAISGGNDQPQHF	TGTGCCATCAGCGGAGGGAACGATCAGCCCCAGCATTTT
once	TRBV4-1	-	TRBJ1-5	CASSQAILTRSNQPQHF	TGCGCCAGCAGCCAAGCTATCTTGACGAGGTCCAATCAGCCCCAGCATTTT
-	TRBV25-1	-	TRBJ1-4	CASSGSRGTPREKLFF	TGTGCCAGCAGTGGGTCCAGAGGTACACCTAGGGAAAAACTGTTTTTT
-	TRBV9	TRBD1	TRBJ1-2	CASSFGTGTGGGYTF	TGTGCCAGCAGCTTTGGGACGGGGACAGGGGGAGGCTACACCTTC
-	TRBV4-3	-	TRBJ2-1	CASSQSLAGSFYNEQFF	TGCGCCAGCAGCCAAAGCCTTGCGGGTTCTTTTTACAATGAGCAGTTCTTC
-	TRBV2	-	TRBJ2-3	CASTSTPTDTQYF	TGTGCCAGCACCTCAACCCCCACAGATACGCAGTATTTT
-	TRBV4-2	-	TRBJ2-1	CASSQGRWHEQFF	TGTGCCAGCAGCCAAGGACGGTGGCATGAGCAGTTCTTC
-	TRBV6-5	-	TRBJ2-7	CASSSGTLPSDYEQYF	TGTGCCAGCAGTTCTGGGACTCTCCCCTCTGACTACGAGCAGTACTTC
-	TRBV13	-	TRBJ1-2	CASSSGTGLRGYTF	TGTGCCAGCAGCTCAGGGACTGGGCTAAGGGGCTACACCTTC
-	TRBV4-1	TRBD1	TRBJ2-5	CASSRWGQGYQETQYF	TGCGCCAGCAGCCGTTGGGGACAGGGATATCAAGAGACCCAGTACTTC
-	TRBV6-1	TRBD2	TRBJ2-1	CASTPAGGIYNEQFF	TGTGCCAGCACTCCAGCGGGGGGCATTTACAATGAGCAGTTCTTC
-	TRBV7-8	TRBD1	TRBJ2-5	CASRRGTGQETQYF	TGTGCCAGCAGACGAGGGACAGGCCAAGAGACCCAGTACTTC
-	TRBV14	-	TRBJ2-5	CASSQVTRETQYF	TGTGCCAGCAGCCAAGTGACTAGGGAGACCCAGTACTTC
-	TRBV4-3	TRBD1	TRBJ2-2	CASSQGFVTGATGELFF	TGCGCCAGCAGCCAAGGGTTTGTGACAGGGGCCACCGGGGAGCTGTTTTTT
-	TRBV11-2	-	TRBJ1-5	CASSLDGEAYQPQHF	TGTGCCAGCAGCTTAGATGGGGAGGCTTATCAGCCCCAGCATTTT
-	TRBV15	-	TRBJ2-1	CATSRDRWSSYNEQFF	TGTGCCACCAGCAGAGATAGGTGGAGCTCCTACAATGAGCAGTTCTTC
-	TRBV10-3	-	TRBJ2-7	CAISESAGPYEQYF	TGTGCCATCAGTGAGTCGGCAGGGCCTTACGAGCAGTACTTC
-	TRBV19	-	TRBJ2-5	CASSIAGVGRGTQYF	TGTGCCAGTAGTATAGCGGGAGTGGGGCGCGGGACCCAGTACTTC
-	TRBV18	TRBD2	TRBJ2-1	CASSPNGLAASYNEQFF	TGTGCCAGCTCACCGAACGGACTAGCGGCCTCCTACAATGAGCAGTTCTTC
once	TRBV5-1	TRBD1	TRBJ2-7	CASSTLRQGDSYEQYF	TGCGCCAGCAGCACCCTTAGACAGGGTGACTCCTACGAGCAGTACTTC
-	TRBV7-8	-	TRBJ1-2	CASNPSGTFRDGYTF	TGTGCCAGCAACCCTAGTGGTACCTTTCGGGATGGCTACACCTTC
-	TRBV7-8	-	TRBJ2-3	CASSPAERRAGTDTQYF	TGTGCCAGCAGCCCAGCAGAACGCCGGGCCGGCACAGATACGCAGTATTTT
-	TRBV10-3	TRBD1	TRBJ1-2	CAIRRQGGHYGYTF	TGTGCCATCAGGAGACAGGGGGGTCACTATGGCTACACCTTC
few	TRBV5-5	-	TRBJ2-5	CASSPPRQVYHRTQYF	TGTGCCAGCAGCCCGCCCAGACAGGTTTATCATCGGACCCAGTACTTC
-	TRBV6-6	TRBD1	TRBJ1-6	CASNLGQGVGSPLHF	TGTGCCAGCAACCTCGGACAGGGCGTGGGTTCACCCCTCCACTTT
-	TRBV7-9	TRBD2	TRBJ2-5	CASSPGLAGEQETQYF	TGTGCCAGCAGCCCGGGACTAGCGGGAGAACAAGAGACCCAGTACTTC
-	TRBV7-7	TRBD1	TRBJ2-1	CASSLNRGHEQFF	TGTGCCAGCAGCTTAAACAGGGGCCATGAGCAGTTCTTC
few	TRBV6-5	-	TRBJ2-1	CASSVDSSSYNEQFF	TGTGCCAGCAGCGTGGACTCAAGCTCCTACAATGAGCAGTTCTTC
-	TRBV13	TRBD2	TRBJ2-5	CASSFYPGLAGGKETQYF	TGTGCCAGCAGCTTCTACCCGGGGCTAGCGGGGGGAAAAGAGACCCAGTACTTC
-	TRBV18	TRBD2	TRBJ2-1	CASSPASGGNEQFF	TGTGCCAGCTCACCGGCTAGCGGGGGCAATGAGCAGTTCTTC
-	TRBV27	-	TRBJ1-2	CASSFSRGQGYTF	TGTGCCAGCAGTTTCAGCCGGGGTCAGGGCTACACCTTC
-	TRBV20-1	-	TRBJ2-7	CSAGYSYEQYF	TGCAGTGCCGGCTACTCCTACGAGCAGTACTTC
medium-sized	TRBV6-1	-	TRBJ2-1	CASSKEGGSYNEQFF	TGTGCCAGCAGTAAAGAGGGGGGATCCTACAATGAGCAGTTCTTC
once	TRBV7-8	-	TRBJ1-4	CASSLRQGFNEKLFF	TGTGCCAGCAGCTTAAGGCAGGGGTTTAATGAAAAACTGTTTTTT
-	TRBV18	TRBD1	TRBJ1-2	CASSLGQGHGYTF	TGTGCCAGCTCACTGGGACAGGGCCATGGCTACACCTTC
-	TRBV19	-	TRBJ2-5	CASRGQPPYQETQYF	TGTGCCAGTAGGGGACAACCTCCGTACCAAGAGACCCAGTACTTC
-	TRBV5-6	TRBD1	TRBJ2-7	CASSLGQGAYEQYF	TGTGCCAGCAGCTTGGGTCAGGGGGCCTACGAGCAGTACTTC
-	TRBV19	-	TRBJ1-2	CASSIRGPNYGYTF	TGTGCCAGTAGTATCCGCGGACCTAACTATGGCTACACCTTC
-	TRBV5-1	-	TRBJ2-2	CASRPLGGHKGGELFF	TGCGCCAGCAGGCCCCTCGGGGGGCATAAGGGCGGGGAGCTGTTTTTT
once	TRBV6-6	TRBD2	TRBJ2-7	CASSLLAGGPGEQYF	TGTGCCAGCAGCTTACTAGCGGGAGGGCCAGGCGAGCAGTACTTC
-	TRBV5-6	-	TRBJ2-3	CASSFLAWNTDTQYF	TGTGCCAGCAGCTTCCTAGCGTGGAACACAGATACGCAGTATTTT
medium-sized	TRBV21-1	-	TRBJ1-5	CASSPQTGLDQPQHF	TGTGCCAGCAGCCCCCAGACAGGGCTTGATCAGCCCCAGCATTTT
-	TRBV29-1	TRBD2	TRBJ2-3	CSVELAEASTDTQYF	TGCAGCGTTGAGCTAGCGGAGGCTAGCACAGATACGCAGTATTTT
-	TRBV29-1	TRBD1	TRBJ2-3	CSVVPGGVEGTDTQYF	TGCAGCGTTGTCCCAGGGGGAGTGGAGGGCACAGATACGCAGTATTTT
-	TRBV9	-	TRBJ2-7	CASSPTGGAYEQYF	TGTGCCAGCAGCCCCACAGGGGGGGCCTACGAGCAGTACTTC
-	TRBV6-1	-	TRBJ2-5	CASSEGTQTQYF	TGTGCCAGCAGTGAAGGCACACAGACCCAGTACTTC
-	TRBV10-3	-	TRBJ1-2	CAISDYGAGYTF	TGCGCCATCTCAGACTACGGGGCTGGCTACACCTTC
-	TRBV6-4	TRBD1	TRBJ1-1	CASSYPGQGNTEAFF	TGTGCCAGCAGTTATCCAGGACAGGGGAACACTGAAGCTTTCTTT